Presented here are 15 T cell receptor beta chains from one specimen sequenced in a study of tumor-infiltrating lymphocytes in localized non-small cell lung cancer. TCRdb's copy holds only in-frame clones and misses some; the assay was immunoSEQ multiplex PCR. The data hold 15,000 to 20,000 clones, with just under 80% observed a single time. Source material: lung tumor tissue. These receptors were obtained from a human donor with non-small cell lung cancer.

V is TRBV18 and J is TRBJ2-1; 11 bases agree with TRBD1. CDR1 is KGHSH and CDR2 is LQKENI in the germline V gene. The trim removed 2 bases at V and 4 bases at J, leaving 4 bases unmatched. This CDR3 is 16 amino acids long. The CDR3: CASSPGTGGQYNEQFF. In nucleotides, the CDR3 is TGTGCCAGCTCACCAGGGACAGGGGGACAATACAATGAGCAGTTCTTC.

V and J are TRBV19 and TRBJ1-5; 7 bases are a match to TRBD1. Germline CDR1 and CDR2: LNHDA and SQIVND (reference sequence). J lost 2 bases, V lost 3 bases, and 1 base had no gene match. The CDR3 has 14 residues. The CDR3 region is CASSITGGNQPQHF. The CDR3 nucleotides read TGTGCCAGTAGTATTACAGGGGGCAATCAGCCCCAGCATTTT.

The chain employs TRBV10-3 and TRBJ2-7; 13 bases agree with TRBD2. The CDR3 runs 16 residues. The V gene end was trimmed by 4 bases and the J gene end by 0 bases; junction bases not matched to a gene: 3. CDR1 is ENHRY, CDR2 SYGVKD, per germline. The DNA of the CDR3 is TGTGCCATCAGTGGACTAGCGGGAGGACGCTCCTACGAGCAGTACTTC. It is translated as CAISGLAGGRSYEQYF.

This chain uses TRBV5-1 with TRBJ1-6, with D perhaps matching TRBD1 (6 bases). CDR3 length: 14 residues. Germline loops: CDR1 SGHRS, CDR2 YFSETQ. V was cut by 0 bases and J by 7 bases, with 8 bases left in between. CDR3 nucleotide sequence: TGCGCCAGCAGCTTGGAGGGGGGGAATTCACCCCTCCACTTT. Translated, it gives CASSLEGGNSPLHF.

Only one count was recorded for this clone. The chain links TRBV5-6 to TRBJ1-2; D gene uncertain. V was clipped by 4 bases and J by 8 bases, with 9 bases between them. The CDR3 sequence is 11 residues long. Germline V gene data show CDR1 as SGHDT and CDR2 as YYEEEE. The CDR3 here is CASSRTQGYTF. In nucleotides, the CDR3 is TGTGCCAGCAGCCGGACTCAAGGCTACACCTTC.

This clone was counted a few times. The chain employs TRBV7-9 and TRBJ2-5; D is unclear. Germline CDR1 reads SEHNR; CDR2 reads FQNEAQ (reference sequence). Trimming removed 2 bases at V and 5 bases at J, with 3 bases between. The CDR3 is 11 residues long. CDR3 DNA sequence: TGTGCCAGCAGCTTAAAGGAGACCCAGTACTTC. This codes for CASSLKETQYF.

The rearrangement joins TRBV9 to TRBJ2-7; D gene ambiguous. This CDR3 has 13 amino acids. Between the trimmed V and J ends, which lost 4 bases and 3 bases, there was a span of 11 bases. Germline-derived CDR1 and CDR2 are SGDLS and YYNGEE. As DNA, the CDR3 is TGTGCCAGCAGCCCTGACATGAGCTACGAGCAGTACTTC. It encodes CASSPDMSYEQYF.

The rearrangement uses TRBV5-4 and TRBJ1-1, with 10 bases matching TRBD1. V lost 6 bases to trimming and J lost 5 bases; unmatched junction nucleotides: 7. Germline V CDR1 and CDR2: SGHNT, YYREEE (reference sequence). This CDR3 contains 14 residues. The CDR3 DNA reads as TGTGCCAGCACCTTTGGACAGGGGGAGACTGAAGCTTTCTTT. Encoded protein: CASTFGQGETEAFF.

This rearrangement joins TRBV4-1 to TRBJ2-7; TRBD2 is a possible D gene (6 bases). The CDR3 has 14 residues. Trimming stripped 0 bases from V and 2 bases from J, with 8 bases between. In germline, CDR1 is MGHRA, CDR2 YSYEKL. Here the CDR3 reads CASSQDGGTYEQYF. In DNA form, the CDR3 reads TGCGCCAGCAGCCAAGATGGAGGGACCTACGAGCAGTACTTC.

The rearrangement uses TRBV19 and TRBJ2-7; D is ambiguous. Trimming removed 7 bases at V and 0 bases at J, with 13 bases between. The germline V gene encodes CDR1 LNHDA and CDR2 SQIVND (reference sequence). The CDR3 is 14 residues long. CDR3 protein: CASKSGQTSYEQYF. Here the CDR3 DNA reads TGTGCCAGTAAATCCGGGCAGACCTCCTACGAGCAGTACTTC.

The chain employs TRBV4-2 and TRBJ1-1; D unresolved. The CDR3 has 14 amino acids. From germline, CDR1 is LGHNA and CDR2 YNFKEQ. V was shortened by 0 bases and J by 0 bases, with 5 bases between the two germline ends. CDR3 loop: CASSQDRMNTEAFF. The CDR3 DNA reads TGTGCCAGCAGCCAAGACCGGATGAACACTGAAGCTTTCTTT.

This chain links TRBV5-4 with TRBJ2-3, with 7 nucleotides matching TRBD1. The germline gives CDR1 SGHNT, CDR2 YYREEE (reference sequence). Losses at the gene ends were 0 bases for V and 7 bases for J; bases not matched to a gene: 2. The length of the CDR3 is 13 residues. The CDR3 sequence is CASSLVRGHTQYF. CDR3 nucleotides: TGTGCCAGCAGCTTGGTTAGGGGGCATACGCAGTATTTT.

This rearrangement joins TRBV5-8 to TRBJ2-7; D call uncertain. The germline V and J ends were trimmed by 3 bases and 2 bases, with 12 bases remaining between them. Germline V gene sequence: CDR1 SGHTS, CDR2 YDEGEE. The CDR3 covers 14 residues. For the CDR3, the DNA is TGTGCCAGCAGCTCTCCCCAGGTGACCTACGAGCAGTACTTC. Its translation: CASSSPQVTYEQYF.

The chain links TRBV4-3 to TRBJ2-3, with 7 bases lining up with TRBD2. The CDR3 extends over 16 amino acids. V gave up 0 bases and J gave up 2 bases; unmatched junction bases: 5. In germline, CDR1 is LGHNA, CDR2 YSLEER. Here the CDR3 DNA reads TGCGCCAGCAGCCAAGAACAGCGGGGCTCCACAGATACGCAGTATTTT. The encoded protein is CASSQEQRGSTDTQYF.

The chain combines TRBV4-1 with TRBJ2-7; D is unresolved. The germline V gene has CDR1 MGHRA and CDR2 YSYEKL. CDR3 length: 13 residues. The V and J ends lost 0 bases and 3 bases respectively, with 6 bases between them. The CDR3 bases are TGCGCCAGCAGCCAAGATTCCAGCTACGAGCAGTACTTC. Amino acid sequence: CASSQDSSYEQYF.